The rows below give T cell receptor beta chains drawn from one sample of a study of cytomegalovirus exposure and HLA in healthy donors. Clones were read by immunoSEQ multiplex PCR, and TCRdb kept only the in-frame ones, dropping some. The sample lists tens of thousands of clones, 75% seen once, with roughly 12% in the top ten. The sequencing input was PBMCs. The receptors here all came from a man aged 70 or older in good health and CMV-seronegative. The CDR3 runs from the conserved cysteine through the conserved F or W. Fields, in order: clone size, J gene, D gene, V gene, CDR3 protein, CDR3 DNA. D genes are given only for firm matches. Clone size, where shown, is once, few, many, or a class for clones that have expanded.

clone_size: .; j_call: TRBJ1-5; d_call: TRBD1; v_call: TRBV18; cdr3_aa: CASSPLGQINQPQHF; cdr3_nt: TGTGCCAGCTCACCACTGGGACAGATTAATCAGCCCCAGCATTTT
clone_size: .; j_call: TRBJ2-7; d_call: .; v_call: TRBV7-9; cdr3_aa: CASSLQGFEQYF; cdr3_nt: TGTGCCAGCAGCTTACAGGGATTCGAGCAGTACTTC
clone_size: .; j_call: TRBJ2-5; d_call: TRBD2; v_call: TRBV19; cdr3_aa: CASKGNSGRSGFRETQYF; cdr3_nt: TGTGCCTCGAAAGGGAATAGCGGGAGATCGGGCTTTCGGGAGACCCAGTACTTC
clone_size: .; j_call: TRBJ1-1; d_call: .; v_call: TRBV7-9; cdr3_aa: CASSLGREGGLGTEAFF; cdr3_nt: TGTGCCAGCAGCTTAGGGAGGGAGGGGGGGTTGGGCACTGAAGCTTTCTTT
clone_size: .; j_call: TRBJ2-7; d_call: .; v_call: TRBV7-8; cdr3_aa: CASSFGNSYEQYF; cdr3_nt: TGTGCCAGCAGCTTCGGGAACTCCTACGAGCAGTACTTC
clone_size: .; j_call: TRBJ2-5; d_call: .; v_call: TRBV5-1; cdr3_aa: CASSLGGGEETQYF; cdr3_nt: TGCGCCAGCAGCTTGGGAGGGGGAGAGGAGACCCAGTACTTC
clone_size: .; j_call: TRBJ2-3; d_call: TRBD2; v_call: TRBV18; cdr3_aa: CASSPSVAGGTDTQYF; cdr3_nt: TGTGCCAGCTCACCGTCGGTAGCGGGAGGTACAGATACGCAGTATTTT
clone_size: .; j_call: TRBJ1-5; d_call: .; v_call: TRBV12-5; cdr3_aa: CASGSIPQGGGQPQHF; cdr3_nt: TGTGCTAGTGGTTCGATTCCTCAGGGCGGGGGTCAGCCCCAGCATTTT
clone_size: .; j_call: TRBJ1-3; d_call: .; v_call: TRBV30; cdr3_aa: CASSRSSGNTIYF; cdr3_nt: TGTGCCTCCAGTCGCAGCTCTGGAAACACCATATATTTT
clone_size: .; j_call: TRBJ1-2; d_call: .; v_call: TRBV7-9; cdr3_aa: CASSLQGAYGYTF; cdr3_nt: TGTGCCAGCAGCTTACAGGGCGCCTATGGCTACACCTTC
clone_size: .; j_call: TRBJ1-6; d_call: TRBD1; v_call: TRBV29-1; cdr3_aa: CSVRQGLGSPLHF; cdr3_nt: TGCAGCGTTAGACAGGGGCTGGGGTCACCCCTCCACTTT
clone_size: .; j_call: TRBJ1-2; d_call: .; v_call: TRBV27; cdr3_aa: CASRTDTNYGYTF; cdr3_nt: TGTGCCAGCAGGACGGACACCAACTATGGCTACACCTTC
clone_size: .; j_call: TRBJ1-4; d_call: TRBD1; v_call: TRBV11-2; cdr3_aa: CASSRDRGNEKLFF; cdr3_nt: TGTGCCAGCAGCCGCGACAGGGGAAATGAAAAACTGTTTTTT
clone_size: .; j_call: TRBJ2-7; d_call: TRBD1; v_call: TRBV18; cdr3_aa: CASSPSRDSYEQYF; cdr3_nt: TGTGCCAGCTCACCCTCCCGGGACAGCTACGAGCAGTACTTC
clone_size: few; j_call: TRBJ2-3; d_call: TRBD1; v_call: TRBV7-9; cdr3_aa: CASSSGQGHEADTQYF; cdr3_nt: TGTGCCAGCAGCTCGGGACAGGGACACGAGGCGGATACGCAGTATTTT
clone_size: .; j_call: TRBJ1-4; d_call: TRBD1; v_call: TRBV6-1; cdr3_aa: CASRLGTATNEKLFF; cdr3_nt: TGTGCCAGCCGACTAGGGACAGCGACTAATGAAAAACTGTTTTTT
clone_size: .; j_call: TRBJ1-4; d_call: .; v_call: TRBV7-9; cdr3_aa: CASGRGGAANEKLFF; cdr3_nt: TGTGCCAGCGGGAGGGGAGGGGCGGCTAATGAAAAACTGTTTTTT
clone_size: .; j_call: TRBJ1-1; d_call: .; v_call: TRBV7-9; cdr3_aa: CASTGGTEAFF; cdr3_nt: TGTGCCAGCACCGGCGGCACTGAAGCTTTCTTT
clone_size: once; j_call: TRBJ1-1; d_call: .; v_call: TRBV19; cdr3_aa: CASIDSANTEAFF; cdr3_nt: TGTGCCAGTATTGATAGCGCGAACACTGAAGCTTTCTTT
clone_size: .; j_call: TRBJ1-2; d_call: TRBD1; v_call: TRBV11-2; cdr3_aa: CASSLGTGVAYGYTF; cdr3_nt: TGTGCCAGCAGCTTAGGGACAGGGGTTGCCTATGGCTACACCTTC
clone_size: .; j_call: TRBJ2-5; d_call: TRBD1; v_call: TRBV6-6; cdr3_aa: CASSPGTGLRQETQYF; cdr3_nt: TGTGCCAGCAGCCCTGGGACAGGGCTGAGACAAGAGACCCAGTACTTC
clone_size: .; j_call: TRBJ1-5; d_call: TRBD1; v_call: TRBV29-1; cdr3_aa: CSVGQGAQPQHF; cdr3_nt: TGCAGCGTAGGACAGGGTGCTCAGCCCCAGCATTTT
clone_size: .; j_call: TRBJ1-3; d_call: TRBD1; v_call: TRBV11-2; cdr3_aa: CASSHRGIETGNTIYF; cdr3_nt: TGTGCCAGCAGCCACAGGGGGATTGAGACTGGAAACACCATATATTTT
clone_size: .; j_call: TRBJ1-3; d_call: .; v_call: TRBV18; cdr3_aa: CASSPPSQDGNTIYF; cdr3_nt: TGTGCCAGCTCACCACCGAGCCAGGATGGAAACACCATATATTTT
clone_size: once; j_call: TRBJ2-7; d_call: .; v_call: TRBV2; cdr3_aa: CASSDGVINEQYF; cdr3_nt: TGTGCCAGCAGTGACGGTGTAATCAACGAGCAGTACTTC